These T cell receptor beta chains were read from a single sample in a study of OX40 agonist ivuxolimab in advanced cancers. Generated by immunoSEQ multiplex PCR, the TCRdb table keeps only in-frame clones and is missing some. Altogether 90,000 to 100,000 clones are present, approximately 86% being singletons, with the ten largest covering 0.82%. The starting material was CD4+ or CD8+ T cells sorted from blood, obtained in a trial of the OX40 agonist ivuxolimab. These TCRs come from an adult with an advanced solid tumor such as melanoma, head and neck, liver or kidney cancer. Both conserved end residues are trimmed from each CDR3.

v_call	j_call	cdr3_aa
TRBV5-1	TRBJ2-1	ASSRTSGASYNEQF
TRBV18	TRBJ1-1	ASSPSPVPNTEAF
TRBV13	TRBJ1-1	ASSLRRGRGTEAF
TRBV28	TRBJ1-4	ASRSSLGRGRQNEKLF
TRBV19	TRBJ1-6	ASSIDYGDNSPLH
TRBV5-1	TRBJ2-5	ASSAAVTGNDQY
TRBV9	TRBJ2-3	ASSVATADSTDTQY
TRBV7-9	TRBJ1-5	ASSSDLGQGGNQPQH
TRBV9	TRBJ2-5	ASSVSAGGRRETQY
TRBV28	TRBJ2-1	ASSTLGQAPYNEQF
TRBV6-5	TRBJ2-7	ASSYSVGLAGLEY
TRBV9	TRBJ2-1	ASSVVGGEQF
TRBV7-7	TRBJ2-3	ASSLSGGGDTQY
TRBV2	TRBJ1-2	ASSERRYGYT
TRBV2	TRBJ2-7	ASSEPPGYEQY
TRBV19	TRBJ2-3	ASSAQVADTQY
TRBV7-2	TRBJ1-1	ASSLTPTDTEAF
TRBV11-1	TRBJ2-7	ASSFSDGSYEQY
TRBV28	TRBJ1-4	ASSSPGTGAREKLF
TRBV5-1	TRBJ2-7	ASSLVAGHYEQY
TRBV7-3	TRBJ1-1	ASSSSGNTEAF
TRBV4-2	TRBJ1-3	ASSRVDRGSGNTIY
TRBV7-8	TRBJ2-1	ASSSGGLAGAYNEQF
TRBV6-4	TRBJ2-7	ASSKEGGPYYEQY
TRBV4-3	TRBJ1-2	ASSQVVGEDYGYT
TRBV27	TRBJ2-7	ASRRGRGYEQY
TRBV19	TRBJ2-7	ASSAKPGSTYEQY
TRBV27	TRBJ2-1	ASSFRAGGDRNEQF